The next 29 T cell receptor beta chains were all read from a single sample in a study of T cells in Graves' hyperthyroidism and ophthalmopathy (dated by TCRdb to between 2018 and 2021). Library preparation used multiplex PCR. Instrument used: Illumina HiSeq 2000. The TCR beta CDR3 regions were amplified from RNA transcripts. For the first round of RT-PCR on the TCR CDR3, the HTBI primer set was used together with the Qiagen OneStep RT-PCR kit. TCRdb reworked the public reads: Q25 trimming with fastp, MiXCR clone assembly, productive beta chains retained. Merged by CDR3 protein, the rows form single entries marked with the most common genes and DNA. The sample data list about 420,000 distinct CDR3 sequences, and 15% to 19% of these were observed just once. Roughly 13% of the sample goes to the ten largest clones. Sequencing used blood. These receptors all stem from a woman between 18 and 30 years old with Graves' hyperthyroidism.

This clonotype was seen at least ten times. V gene TRBV20-1 combines with J gene TRBJ1-5, with D possibly TRBD1 on 5 matching bases. The CDR3 contains 14 residues. V was cut by 2 bases and J by 1 base, with 9 bases left in between. The germline gives CDR1 DFQATT, CDR2 SNEGSKA (reference sequence). DNA for the CDR3: TGCAGTGCTAGACCAGGGTCCAGCAATCAGCCCCAGCATTTT. This gives the protein CSARPGSSNQPQHF.

The rearrangement joins TRBV5-5 to TRBJ2-1; D is perhaps TRBD1 or TRBD2 (5 bases each). This CDR3 has 17 amino acids. CDR1 and CDR2 from the germline V gene are SGHKS and YYEKEE (reference sequence). The V gene lost 2 bases and the J gene lost 5 bases, with 20 bases spanning the gap. This CDR3 reads CASSFLSRGPKHNEQFF. In DNA, the CDR3 is TGTGCCAGCAGCTTCCTTAGCCGGGGACCCAAACACAATGAGCAGTTCTTC.

The V call is TRBV6-1, the J call TRBJ2-1, with a possible D match to TRBD2 (5 bases). The CDR3 is made up of 15 amino acids. Germline-derived CDR1 and CDR2 are MNHNS and SASEGT. With 0 bases removed from V and 1 base from J, the gap between germline ends came to 7 bases. In nucleotides, the CDR3 is TGTGCCAGCAGTGAAGCGTGGAGGTCCTACAATGAGCAGTTCTTC. Protein sequence: CASSEAWRSYNEQFF.

Comment on this clonotype: A single base separates this from a much larger clone, so it may be a read error. This rearrangement joins TRBV13 to TRBJ2-3, with D maybe TRBD1 (5 bases). In germline, CDR1 is PRHDT, CDR2 FYEKMQ (reference sequence). CDR3 length: 14 residues. DNA for the CDR3: TGTGCCAGCACCCAGGGCCCCACCACAGATACGCGGTATTTT. This encodes CASTQGPTTDTRYF.

This clonotype has a handful of counts. The rearrangement uses TRBV9 and TRBJ1-1; the D gene is possibly TRBD1 (6 bases). This CDR3 contains 17 residues. Between the trimmed V and J ends, which lost 4 bases and 5 bases, there was a span of 24 bases. Germline CDR1 and CDR2: SGDLS and YYNGEE. The CDR3 bases are TGTGCCAGCAGCTCTTCTCCTATTGCAGGGAGGGGGACTGAAGCTTTCTTT. Protein sequence: CASSSSPIAGRGTEAFF.

The V gene is TRBV6-2 or TRBV6-3, the J gene TRBJ1-4, with D perhaps matching TRBD1 (5 bases). The CDR3 loop spans 15 amino acids. The germline gives CDR1 MNHEY, CDR2 SVGEGT. The V gene lost 6 bases and the J gene lost 5 bases, with 16 bases spanning the gap. The CDR3 nucleotides are TGTGCCAGCAGCTTCATCGGGACGGGAAATGAAAAACTGTTTTTT. It specifies CASSFIGTGNEKLFF.

The CDR3 loop is CASSSPSGGSRGEQFF. CDR3 in DNA: TGTGCCAGCAGTTCTCCTAGCGGGGGCTCCCGGGGTGAGCAGTTCTTC. The V and J genes are TRBV11-2 and TRBJ2-1; 10 bases match TRBD2. Germline CDR1 reads SGHAT; CDR2 reads FQNNGV. V dropped 6 bases and J dropped 9; count of bases not matched to a gene: 14. The CDR3 has 16 residues.

This clonotype was picked up many times. This chain joins TRBV5-1 and TRBJ2-7; TRBD1 matches at 8 bases. CDR1 SGHRS and CDR2 YFSETQ come from the germline V gene. Losses at the gene ends were 2 bases for V and 2 bases for J; bases not matched to a gene: 9. The CDR3 has 16 amino acids. The CDR3, as DNA: TGCGCCAGCAGCTTACAGGGGGGAGCTATGGCCTACGAGCAGTACTTC. Its protein is CASSLQGGAMAYEQYF.

This clonotype was found a few times. This chain uses TRBV20-1 with TRBJ1-1, with 9 nucleotides matching TRBD1. This CDR3 has 12 residues. J gave up 9 bases and V 0 bases, and 2 bases lay outside the gene matches. CDR1 is DFQATT, CDR2 SNEGSKA, per germline (reference sequence). The CDR3 bases are TGCAGTGCTAGAGAACAGGGGGCCCAAGCTTTCTTT. This codes for CSAREQGAQAFF.

The chain has TRBV18 and TRBJ2-2, with D maybe TRBD1 (6 bases). The V gene lost 1 base and the J gene lost 1 base, with 7 bases spanning the gap. The V gene's germline CDR1 is KGHSH and CDR2 LQKENI. The CDR3 extends over 15 amino acids. The CDR3 nucleotides are TGTGCCAGCTCACCACAGACAGGGAACACCGGGGAGCTGTTTTTT. Its translation: CASSPQTGNTGELFF. Variable domain in full (rest from reference TRBV18 and TRBJ2-2): NAGVMQNPRHLVRRRGQEARLRCSPMKGHSHVYWYRQLPEEGLKFMVYLQKENIIDESGMPKERFSAEFPKEGPSILRIQQVVRGDSAAYFCASSPQTGNTGELFFGEGSRLTVL.

This clonotype has a handful of counts. This chain joins TRBV7-2 and TRBJ1-3; no definite D call. Germline V gene sequence: CDR1 SGHTA, CDR2 FQGNSA. Between the trimmed V and J ends, which lost 5 bases and 0 bases, there was a span of 14 bases. The CDR3 runs to 16 residues. The CDR3: CASSPVRVSSGNTIYF. The CDR3 DNA reads TGTGCCAGCAGCCCCGTTCGGGTGAGCTCTGGAAACACCATATATTTT. Based on the CDR3 plus reference TRBV7-2 and TRBJ1-3, the full variable domain is GAGVSQSPSNKVTEKGKDVELRCDPISGHTALYWYRQSLGQGLEFLIYFQGNSAPDKSGLPSDRFSAERTGGSVSTLTIQRTQQEDSAVYLCASSPVRVSSGNTIYFGEGSWLTVV.

This clonotype occurred many times. This sequence joins TRBV29-1 and TRBJ2-5; D gene ambiguous. The CDR3 sequence is 13 residues long. CDR1 and CDR2 from the germline V gene are SQVTM and ANQGSEA. Trimming cost V 7 bases and J 4 bases, with 16 bases left between them. CDR3: CSAEVGKGETQYF. CDR3 nucleotides: TGCAGCGCCGAGGTGGGGAAGGGAGAGACCCAGTACTTC.

This clonotype has only a few counts. The chain combines TRBV19 with TRBJ1-1; D call uncertain. The V gene's germline CDR1 is LNHDA and CDR2 SQIVND (reference sequence). The CDR3 spans 15 residues. Trimming left V 3 bases short and J 1 base short, with 12 bases between. The CDR3 sequence is CASSISQSSNTEAFF. The CDR3 region has the DNA TGTGCCAGTAGTATCTCGCAATCATCGAACACTGAAGCTTTCTTT.

V and J are TRBV7-9 and TRBJ2-5; the D gene is possibly TRBD1 (5 bases). CDR3 length equals 15 residues. Germline CDR1 is SEHNR and CDR2 is FQNEAQ (reference sequence). V lost 5 bases to trimming and J lost 5 bases, with 18 bases between them. CDR3 bases: TGTGCCAGCAGCACCCCGGACATCTCCGGGGAGACCCAGTACTTC. It translates to CASSTPDISGETQYF.

This clonotype was picked up many times. The chain combines TRBV3-1 with TRBJ2-1; tentative D call: TRBD2 (6 bases). The CDR3 has 16 amino acids. Trimming shortened V by 2 bases and J by 0 bases, and 11 bases separated the two germline ends. The germline gives CDR1 LGHDT, CDR2 YNNKEL (reference sequence). CDR3 DNA: TGTGCCAGCAGCCAAAAGCGGGCCCCCTCCTACAATGAGCAGTTCTTC. Protein sequence: CASSQKRAPSYNEQFF.

This clonotype has at least ten counts. The chain has TRBV5-1 and TRBJ1-1; 7 bases match TRBD1. This CDR3 is 13 amino acids long. After removal of 6 bases from V and 4 bases from J, the junction contained 6 bases not matched to a gene. In germline, CDR1 is SGHRS, CDR2 YFSETQ. Here the CDR3 DNA reads TGCGCCAGCACCGAGACAGGGCTCACTGAAGCTTTCTTT. Residues: CASTETGLTEAFF.

This chain uses TRBV4-1 with TRBJ2-5; 7 bases are a match to TRBD1. Germline V lookup: CDR1 MGHRA, CDR2 YSYEKL. The junction had 15 bases not matched to a gene; V was cut back by 1 base and J by 1 base. The length of the CDR3 is 19 residues. The CDR3 protein is CASSQGPAYGRGSQETQYF. The CDR3 nucleotides are TGCGCCAGCAGCCAAGGACCGGCCTACGGCAGGGGGTCCCAAGAGACCCAGTACTTC.

This clonotype was seen ten or more times. The chain joins TRBV2 to TRBJ2-3, with 12 bases matching TRBD2. The CDR3 is made up of 15 amino acids. Trimming removed 5 bases from V and 2 bases from J; junction bases left unmatched: 2. CDR1 and CDR2 (germline): SNHLY, FYNNEI. The CDR3 here is CASSRTSGVTDTQYF. CDR3 DNA sequence: TGTGCCAGCAGTCGGACTAGCGGGGTCACAGATACGCAGTATTTT.

This clonotype came up a few times. DNA of the CDR3: TGCGCCAGCAGTCGGGAGGGACTCCAAGAGACCCAGTACTTC. Amino acid sequence: CASSREGLQETQYF. This chain joins TRBV4-1 and TRBJ2-5, with 8 bases lining up with TRBD2. From germline, CDR1 is MGHRA and CDR2 YSYEKL. V lost 6 bases, J lost 1 base, and 4 bases stayed unmatched. The CDR3 is 14 residues long.

This clonotype was seen repeatedly, ten times or more. V is TRBV20-1 and J is TRBJ2-1; TRBD2 aligns across 13 bases. The junction had 16 bases not matched to a gene; V was cut back by 4 bases and J by 7 bases. The CDR3 has 18 residues. In germline, CDR1 is DFQATT, CDR2 SNEGSKA (reference sequence). The CDR3 sequence is CSAKTGTSGVLNRNEQFF. The DNA of the CDR3 is TGCAGTGCTAAAACCGGGACTAGCGGGGTACTGAATAGGAATGAGCAGTTCTTC.

The table lists this clonotype with many counts. The rearrangement uses TRBV5-1 and TRBJ2-1, with unresolved D. Germline assignment: CDR1 SGHRS and CDR2 YFSETQ. Trimming took 4 bases from V and 0 from J, leaving 11 bases between them. CDR3 size: 15 residues. The CDR3 region is CASSPGSHSYNEQFF. The CDR3 nucleotides are TGCGCCAGCAGCCCCGGGTCACACTCCTACAATGAGCAGTTCTTC.

This clonotype was counted only a few times. This chain links TRBV6-2 or TRBV6-3 with TRBJ1-5; 9 bases are a match to TRBD1. V shed 5 bases and J 6 bases; nucleotides not matched to a gene: 14. Germline lookup yields CDR1 MNHEY and CDR2 SVGEGT. This CDR3 comprises 17 residues. CDR3 bases: TGTGCCAGCAGTACGCGACCGGGACAGGGAGTGGCTCAGCCCCAGCATTTT. This translates into CASSTRPGQGVAQPQHF.

This clonotype occurred many times. The chain joins TRBV28 to TRBJ2-1; D may be TRBD1 or TRBD2 (5 bases each). The CDR3 consists of 12 residues. The ends were cut back, 4 bases at V and 6 bases at J, with 7 bases in the middle. Germline V gene data show CDR1 as MDHEN and CDR2 as SYDVKM. The DNA for the CDR3 is TGTGCCAGCAGTTCCGGGACCAATGAGCAGTTCTTC. Its translation is CASSSGTNEQFF.

In its sample, this clonotype was seen many times. The V call is TRBV11-2, the J call TRBJ2-7, with TRBD2 matching 10 bases. This CDR3 region has 20 residues. CDR1 and CDR2 (germline): SGHAT, FQNNGV. The junction had 22 bases not matched to a gene; V was cut back by 1 base and J by 7 bases. DNA of the CDR3: TGTGCCAGCAGCTTAGCCCTCCTCCCAGCGGGAGGGTCCCCGGGATTGGAGCAGTACTTC. It specifies CASSLALLPAGGSPGLEQYF.

This sequence joins TRBV19 and TRBJ2-2; D may be TRBD2 (6 bases). Deletions cut 6 bases from V and 0 bases from J, with 14 bases between. The CDR3 length is 16 residues. Per germline, CDR1 LNHDA and CDR2 SQIVND (reference sequence). CDR3 sequence: CASRGGPIANTGELFF. The CDR3 nucleotides read TGTGCCAGTAGGGGGGGACCAATCGCGAACACCGGGGAGCTGTTTTTT.

This clonotype was observed at least ten times. This rearrangement joins TRBV28 to TRBJ2-4; D call uncertain. Germline CDR1 is MDHEN and CDR2 is SYDVKM. CDR3 length equals 16 residues. The V end was cut by 5 bases, the J end by 0 bases, with 14 bases between. CDR3 protein: CASSPGRPLAKNIQYF. Here the CDR3 DNA reads TGTGCCAGCAGTCCCGGACGACCCCTAGCCAAAAACATTCAGTACTTC.

The table lists this clonotype with many counts. The rearrangement uses TRBV20-1 and TRBJ2-7, with D hard to call. The length of the CDR3 is 17 residues. Trimming shortened V by 0 bases and J by 0 bases, and 18 bases separated the two germline ends. From germline, CDR1 is DFQATT and CDR2 SNEGSKA (reference sequence). The chain's CDR3 is CSARDVDRPFFSYEQYF. The CDR3 bases are TGCAGTGCTAGAGATGTCGACCGGCCATTCTTCTCCTACGAGCAGTACTTC.

This clonotype has more than one count but fewer than ten. For the CDR3, the DNA is TGTGCCAGCACCAAAAGGGCGGGAGCCGGGGGGACAGATACGCAGTATTTT. Protein sequence: CASTKRAGAGGTDTQYF. The chain employs TRBV12-3 or TRBV12-4 and TRBJ2-3; TRBD2 aligns across 7 bases. The CDR3 totals 17 residues. V dropped 7 bases and J dropped 3; count of bases not matched to a gene: 16.

The chain carries TRBV6-5 and TRBJ2-2; the match to TRBD2 covers 7 bases. V gave up 0 bases and J gave up 7 bases; unmatched junction bases: 5. The CDR3 is 15 amino acids. Germline-derived CDR1 and CDR2 are MNHEY and SVGAGI. As DNA, the CDR3 is TGTGCCAGCAGTTACTCGGAGGGGACTAACGGGGAGCTGTTTTTT. This codes for CASSYSEGTNGELFF.